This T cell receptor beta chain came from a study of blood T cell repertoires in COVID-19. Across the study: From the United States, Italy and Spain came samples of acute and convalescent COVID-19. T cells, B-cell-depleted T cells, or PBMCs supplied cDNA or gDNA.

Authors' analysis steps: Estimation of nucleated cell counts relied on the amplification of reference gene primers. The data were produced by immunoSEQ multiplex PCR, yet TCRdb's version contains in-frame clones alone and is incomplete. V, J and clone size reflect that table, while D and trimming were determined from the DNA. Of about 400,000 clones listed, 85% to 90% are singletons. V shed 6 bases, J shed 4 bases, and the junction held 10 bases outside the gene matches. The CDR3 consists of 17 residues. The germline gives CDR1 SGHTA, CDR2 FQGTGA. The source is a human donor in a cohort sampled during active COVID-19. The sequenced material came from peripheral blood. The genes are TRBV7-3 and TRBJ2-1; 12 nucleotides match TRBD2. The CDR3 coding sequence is TGTGCCAGCAGTTCAAGACCTAGCGGGGGGGCTTACAATGAGCAGTTCTTC. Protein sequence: CASSSRPSGGAYNEQFF.